This TCR beta chain originates from a study of blood T cell repertoires in COVID-19. Overall study context: COVID-19 samples from acute and convalescent phases originated in the United States, Italy and Spain. From T cells, B-cell-depleted T cells, or PBMCs came the material, which was cDNA or gDNA.

This clone was detected a few times. With 3 bases removed from V and 5 bases from J, the gap between germline ends came to 23 bases. Germline V lookup: CDR1 LNHDA, CDR2 SQIVND (reference sequence). CDR3 length equals 19 residues. Produced via immunoSEQ multiplex PCR; TCRdb's table is partial and in-frame only. Of approximately 210,000 clones in the sample, roughly 79% were seen once. The sample consisted of PBMCs or T cells enriched from blood (not recorded which). The chain couples TRBV19 to TRBJ1-6; no reliable D call. The receptor's source is a woman aged 50 to 60 with acute COVID-19. The CDR3 reads CASSMRSGWSLGNNSPLHF. The CDR3 nucleotides read TGTGCCAGTAGTATGAGATCGGGATGGAGCCTAGGGAATAATTCACCCCTCCACTTT.